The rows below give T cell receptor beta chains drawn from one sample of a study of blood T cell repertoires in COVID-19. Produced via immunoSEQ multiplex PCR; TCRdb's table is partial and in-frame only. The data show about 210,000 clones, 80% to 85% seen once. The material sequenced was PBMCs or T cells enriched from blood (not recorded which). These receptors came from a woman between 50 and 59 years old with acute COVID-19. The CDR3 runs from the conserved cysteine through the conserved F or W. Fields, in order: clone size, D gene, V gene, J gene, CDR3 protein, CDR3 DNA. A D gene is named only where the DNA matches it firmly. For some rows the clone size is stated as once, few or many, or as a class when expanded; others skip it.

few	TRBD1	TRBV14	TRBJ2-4	CASSLRGQGENIQYF	TGTGCCAGCAGCCTTCGGGGACAGGGCGAAAACATTCAGTACTTC
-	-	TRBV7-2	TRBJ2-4	CASSLTPVAKNIQYF	TGTGCCAGCAGCTTAACCCCGGTAGCCAAAAACATTCAGTACTTC
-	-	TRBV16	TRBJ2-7	CASSPNAYEQYF	TGTGCCAGCAGCCCTAATGCCTACGAGCAGTACTTC
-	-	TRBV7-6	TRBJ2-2	CASSLAQGSTGELFF	TGTGCCAGCAGCTTAGCGCAGGGAAGCACCGGGGAGCTGTTTTTT
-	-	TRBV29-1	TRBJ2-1	CSVGLLAQGEQFF	TGCAGCGTCGGACTGCTAGCGCAGGGCGAGCAGTTCTTC
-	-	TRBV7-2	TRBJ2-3	CASSSTRGAWMDTQYF	TGTGCCAGCAGCTCAACCCGGGGGGCCTGGATGGATACGCAGTATTTT
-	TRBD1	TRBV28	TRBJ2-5	CASSSGQKETQYF	TGTGCCAGCAGTTCGGGACAGAAAGAGACCCAGTACTTC
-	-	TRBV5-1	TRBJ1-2	CASSSSGYGYTF	TGCGCCAGCAGCTCCAGTGGCTATGGCTACACCTTC
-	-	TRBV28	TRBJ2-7	CASSPPGGPVYEQYF	TGTGCCAGCAGTCCGCCCGGAGGCCCCGTCTACGAGCAGTACTTC
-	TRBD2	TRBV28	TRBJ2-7	CASSLPSGRRWEQYF	TGTGCCAGCAGTTTACCTAGCGGGAGGCGTTGGGAGCAGTACTTC
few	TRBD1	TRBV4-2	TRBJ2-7	CASSQPGQGPEQYF	TGTGCCAGCAGCCAGCCGGGACAGGGGCCCGAGCAGTACTTC
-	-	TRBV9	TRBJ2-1	CASSVDSLGLNEQFF	TGTGCCAGCAGCGTAGATAGTCTGGGACTTAATGAGCAGTTCTTC
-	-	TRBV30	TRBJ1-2	CAWSDEGYNYGYTF	TGTGCCTGGAGTGACGAGGGATACAACTATGGCTACACCTTC
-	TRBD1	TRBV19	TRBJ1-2	CASSPDPQGSEHGYTF	TGTGCCAGTAGTCCCGACCCACAGGGGAGTGAACATGGCTACACCTTC
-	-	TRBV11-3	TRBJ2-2	CASRRDSNTGELFF	TGTGCCAGCCGCCGGGACTCGAACACCGGGGAGCTGTTTTTT
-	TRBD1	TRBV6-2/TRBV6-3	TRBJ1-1	CASSPIQNRGNTEAFF	TGTGCCAGCAGCCCAATCCAAAACAGGGGGAACACTGAAGCTTTCTTT
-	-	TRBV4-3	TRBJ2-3	CASSGEGAGRGIDTQYF	TGCGCCAGCAGCGGAGAAGGCGCCGGAAGGGGGATAGATACGCAGTATTTT
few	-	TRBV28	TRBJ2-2	CASSQSTGTPGELFF	TGTGCCAGCAGTCAATCAACAGGGACCCCCGGGGAGCTGTTTTTT
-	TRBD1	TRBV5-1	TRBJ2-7	CASSTGTGWTYEQYF	TGCGCCAGCAGCACAGGGACAGGGTGGACCTACGAGCAGTACTTC
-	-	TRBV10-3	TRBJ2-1	CAIRARNEQFF	TGTGCCATCAGGGCTAGGAATGAGCAGTTCTTC
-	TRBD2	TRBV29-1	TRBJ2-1	CSAPGLAGVQSGNEQFF	TGCAGCGCACCGGGACTAGCGGGAGTCCAATCGGGTAATGAGCAGTTCTTC
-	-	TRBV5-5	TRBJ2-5	CASSLVGGGLQETQYF	TGTGCCAGCAGCCTCGTGGGCGGGGGCCTTCAAGAGACCCAGTACTTC
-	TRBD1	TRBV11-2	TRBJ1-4	CASSLDYGTDRGNRKLFF	TGTGCCAGCAGCTTAGATTATGGCACCGACAGGGGTAATAGGAAACTGTTTTTT
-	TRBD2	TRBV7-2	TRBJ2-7	CASGLAGSREQYF	TGTGCCAGCGGACTAGCGGGATCTCGGGAGCAGTACTTC
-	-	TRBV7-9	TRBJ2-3	CASNRDMDTQYF	TGTGCCAGCAACCGGGATATGGATACGCAGTATTTT
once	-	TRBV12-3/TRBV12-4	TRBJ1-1	CASSRRGDTEAFF	TGTGCCAGCAGCCGCCGGGGGGACACTGAAGCTTTCTTT
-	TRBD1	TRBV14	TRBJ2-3	CASSQAWTGFSDTQYF	TGTGCCAGCAGCCAAGCCTGGACAGGCTTCTCAGATACGCAGTATTTT
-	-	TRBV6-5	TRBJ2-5	CASSYDIWETQYF	TGTGCCAGCAGTTACGACATATGGGAGACCCAGTACTTC
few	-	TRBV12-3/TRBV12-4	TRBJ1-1	CASSDRGSTEAFF	TGTGCCAGCAGTGATAGGGGTTCGACTGAAGCTTTCTTT
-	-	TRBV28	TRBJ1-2	CASGLELQGRGYGYTF	TGTGCCAGCGGCCTAGAATTACAGGGCCGCGGCTATGGCTACACCTTC
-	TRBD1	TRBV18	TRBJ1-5	CASSWDSVNQPQHF	TGTGCCAGCTCTTGGGACAGCGTCAATCAGCCCCAGCATTTT
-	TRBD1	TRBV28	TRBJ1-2	CASRTQGGSYGYTF	TGTGCCAGCAGAACACAGGGGGGTAGTTATGGCTACACCTTC
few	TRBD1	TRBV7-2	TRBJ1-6	CASSARQGGSPLHF	TGTGCCAGCAGCGCTAGACAGGGGGGTTCACCCCTCCACTTT
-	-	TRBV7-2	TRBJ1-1	CASSSTMGGVTEAFF	TGTGCCAGCAGCTCGACTATGGGGGGGGTCACTGAAGCTTTCTTT
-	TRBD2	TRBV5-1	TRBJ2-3	CASSSGSSGGTDTQYF	TGCGCCAGCAGCTCCGGATCTAGCGGGGGCACAGATACGCAGTATTTT
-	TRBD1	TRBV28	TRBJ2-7	CTSRGPGGIYEQYF	TGTACCAGCAGAGGCCCAGGGGGAATCTACGAGCAGTACTTC
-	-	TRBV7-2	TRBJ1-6	CASSTARVPNSPLHF	TGTGCCAGCAGCACTGCGAGGGTCCCAAATTCACCCCTCCACTTT
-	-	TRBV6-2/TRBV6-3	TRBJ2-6	CASSEAGSGANVLTF	TGTGCCAGCAGTGAGGCAGGGTCTGGGGCCAACGTCCTGACTTTC
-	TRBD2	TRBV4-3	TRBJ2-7	CASSLGTSGGLAYEQYF	TGCGCCAGCAGCCTAGGGACTAGCGGGGGACTAGCCTACGAGCAGTACTTC
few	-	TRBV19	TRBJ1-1	CASISLGGGGGTEAFF	TGTGCCAGCATTTCCCTGGGTGGGGGCGGCGGTACTGAAGCTTTCTTT
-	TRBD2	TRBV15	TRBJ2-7	CATSITAGGKQYF	TGTGCCACCAGCATAACCGCGGGAGGAAAGCAGTACTTC
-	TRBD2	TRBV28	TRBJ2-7	CASSLIAGGTYEQYF	TGTGCCAGCAGTCTAATAGCGGGGGGGACTTACGAGCAGTACTTC
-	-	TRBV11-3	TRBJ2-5	CASSEEYQGGQETQYF	TGTGCCAGCAGCGAGGAATATCAGGGTGGGCAAGAGACCCAGTACTTC
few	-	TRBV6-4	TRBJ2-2	CASSESGTLVGGPGELFF	TGTGCCAGCAGTGAATCCGGGACTTTGGTCGGAGGTCCCGGGGAGCTGTTTTTT
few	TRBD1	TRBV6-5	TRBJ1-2	CASSSGTGPYTF	TGTGCCAGCAGCTCCGGGACAGGGCCCTACACCTTC
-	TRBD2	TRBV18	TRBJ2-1	CASSPTAAGESYNEQFF	TGTGCCAGCTCACCAACGGCAGCGGGAGAGTCCTACAATGAGCAGTTCTTC